A single sample gave rise to the 3 T cell receptor beta chains below, sequenced in a study of blood T cell repertoires in COVID-19. TCRdb keeps only in-frame clones here, not all; method: immunoSEQ multiplex PCR. The sample comprises approximately 14,000 clones, less than 90% of which are singletons, and about 15% rests with the top ten. Material: peripheral blood. All receptors come from a man in his forties with active or convalescent COVID-19.

This rearrangement joins TRBV28 to TRBJ1-2; 8 positions match TRBD1. With 3 bases clipped from V and 1 base from J, the junction kept 4 bases outside the gene matches. The CDR3 length is 15 residues. The germline V gene encodes CDR1 MDHEN and CDR2 SYDVKM. CDR3 protein: CASSFTGGNNYGYTF. The CDR3 bases are TGTGCCAGCAGTTTCACAGGGGGTAATAACTATGGCTACACCTTC.

This chain joins TRBV5-5 and TRBJ1-6; 9 positions agree with TRBD1. CDR1 and CDR2 from the germline V gene are SGHKS and YYEKEE (reference sequence). The CDR3 has 14 amino acids. Germline trimming cut 0 bases from V and 16 bases from J; bases unmatched to any gene: 8. The CDR3 sequence is CASSLEGQGTFLHF. CDR3 coding DNA: TGTGCCAGCAGCTTGGAGGGACAGGGTACGTTTCTCCACTTT.

This clone was recorded only once. This chain joins TRBV29-1 and TRBJ2-5; TRBD2 might be the D (6 bases). The V end was cut by 0 bases, the J end by 2 bases, with 16 bases between. Per the germline V gene, CDR1 is SQVTM and CDR2 is ANQGSEA. This CDR3 is 16 amino acids long. The CDR3 here is CSVEEPWRAVQETQYF. In DNA form, the CDR3 reads TGCAGCGTTGAAGAACCCTGGAGGGCCGTACAAGAGACCCAGTACTTC.